This T cell receptor beta chain is drawn from a study of molecular identifiers for immune sequencing clone quantification. Study overall: With replicates, the RNA of 20,000 or 100,000 naive CD8 cells was split five ways and four were sequenced.

Using a CD8+CD4-CCR7+CD45RA+ phenotype, naive CD8 T cells were sorted. This clonotype is deemed medium-sized. TCRdb itself ran the PCR reads through MiXCR, one entry per CDR3 protein. The repertoire holds around 2,500 distinct CDR3 sequences, with about a sixth as singletons. Trimming cost V 3 bases and J 5 bases, with 10 bases left between them. There are 14 residues in the CDR3. Germline loops: CDR1 SEHNR, CDR2 FQNEAQ (reference sequence). This chain joins TRBV7-9 and TRBJ2-2; D is ambiguous. Sequenced material: naive CD8+ T cells from blood, with Jurkat cell RNA spiked in. Subset reported: FACS-sorted CD8+CD4-CCR7+CD45RA+ naive T cells. The TCR comes from a human donor in good health. Some libraries in this study had Jurkat cell RNA spiked in. CDR3 loop: CASSLQGWTGELFF. CDR3 DNA: TGTGCCAGCAGCTTGCAAGGTTGGACCGGGGAGCTGTTTTTT.